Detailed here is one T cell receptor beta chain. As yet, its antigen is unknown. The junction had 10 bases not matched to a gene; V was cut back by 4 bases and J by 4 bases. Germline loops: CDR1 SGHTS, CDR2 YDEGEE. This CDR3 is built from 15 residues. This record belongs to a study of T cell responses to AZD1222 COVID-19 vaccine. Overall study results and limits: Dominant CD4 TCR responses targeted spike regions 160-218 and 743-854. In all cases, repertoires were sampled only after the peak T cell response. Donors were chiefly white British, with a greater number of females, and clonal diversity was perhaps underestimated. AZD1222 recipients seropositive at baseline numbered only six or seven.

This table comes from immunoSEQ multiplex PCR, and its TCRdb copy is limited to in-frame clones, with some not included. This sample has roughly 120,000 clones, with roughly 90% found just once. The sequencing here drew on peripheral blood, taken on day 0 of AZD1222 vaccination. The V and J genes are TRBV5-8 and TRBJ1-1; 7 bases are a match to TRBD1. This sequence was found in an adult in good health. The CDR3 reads CASSPRQGDSTEAFF. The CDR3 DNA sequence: TGTGCCAGCAGCCCAAGACAAGGGGACAGCACTGAAGCTTTCTTT.